The rows below give T cell receptor beta chains drawn from one sample of a study of neurological immune-mediated disorders. Each CDR3 protein gets one entry after TCRdb re-called the 5' RACE reads with MiXCR. The table includes 32,000 or so distinct CDR3 sequences, around 10% detected once. The sequencing sample was made of PBMCs. The receptors originated from an older woman in good health. CDR3s include the opening cysteine and the closing phenylalanine or tryptophan. Fields, in order: V gene, CDR3 protein.

v_gene: TRBV12-3/TRBV12-4
CDR3aa: CASSWGGVYNSPLHF

v_gene: TRBV29-1
CDR3aa: CSVEDEGAPGRDEQYF

v_gene: TRBV7-2
CDR3aa: CASSFVPPGTGELFF

v_gene: TRBV7-7
CDR3aa: CASSQTLGGGEQYF

v_gene: TRBV20-1
CDR3aa: CSARVTGAEAFF

v_gene: TRBV20-1
CDR3aa: CSAREGIEQPQHF

v_gene: TRBV6-2/TRBV6-3
CDR3aa: CASRLSGGSSYEQYF

v_gene: TRBV20-1
CDR3aa: CSACDRGDTFEQYF

v_gene: TRBV5-1
CDR3aa: CASSPGSWGNTGELFF

v_gene: TRBV12-3/TRBV12-4
CDR3aa: CASSLAFLRQGDTGELFF

v_gene: TRBV29-1
CDR3aa: CSVDPSLENYGYTF

v_gene: TRBV6-1
CDR3aa: CASRETGDNEQFF

v_gene: TRBV15
CDR3aa: CATSRDRDPGELFF

v_gene: TRBV19
CDR3aa: CASSIRTGSSYEQYF

v_gene: TRBV15
CDR3aa: CATSRVGGRRSNTEAFF

v_gene: TRBV3-1
CDR3aa: CASSQVIDEQYF

v_gene: TRBV5-1
CDR3aa: CASRLTEYGYTF

v_gene: TRBV9
CDR3aa: CASSARPEPGRSNTGELFF